This TCR beta chain was identified during a study of T cells expressing NK-cell markers. Study information: Repertoire data for TCR beta were derived from sorted T cells (CD3+CD56+NKG2C+, CD3+CD56+NKG2C- and CD3+CD56-NKG2C+). The sequencing cohort of eight donors included seven HCMV-seropositive individuals and one seronegative individual.

Concerning this clonotype: Its antigen is not known.

Points from the study as a whole: About 1.0-7.0% of CD8+ T cells in roughly six donors belonged to dominant NKG2C+ clonotypes.

TCRdb re-called the 5' RACE reads and shows each CDR3 protein once, DNA omitted. With about 370,000 distinct CDR3 sequences in the sample, the ten largest clones hold about 10%. The sequencing input was blood T cells: a sorted CD56 or NKG2C T cell subset, CD4+ or CD8+ T cells, or bulk PBMC T cells (not recorded which). The receptor's source is a woman between 50 and 59 years old in good health.

The CDR3 sequence is CASSLGIPRHTGELFF. The rearrangement uses TRBV5-6 and TRBJ2-2. Germline CDR1 reads SGHDT; CDR2 reads YYEEEE. CDR3 length: 16 residues.